One sample yielded the 25 T cell receptor beta chains listed below, sequenced in a study of T cell changes during pregnancy in multiple sclerosis. Method: immunoSEQ multiplex PCR; TCRdb's copy keeps in-frame clones and lacks some. The table shows just under 65,000 clones, with 91% occurring only once. Material: peripheral blood, obtained in the third trimester of pregnancy. These receptors were taken from a female donor in good health, enrolled as a control in a pregnancy study.

This chain joins TRBV6-6 and TRBJ1-2; D is uncertain. Trimming left V 7 bases short and J 2 bases short, with 11 bases between. Germline V gives CDR1 MNHNY, CDR2 SVGAGI (reference sequence). The CDR3 consists of 13 residues. The CDR3 coding sequence is TGTGCCAGCAACCAGGAGGGAAACTATGGCTACACCTTC. Its protein product is CASNQEGNYGYTF.

The chain carries TRBV9 and TRBJ2-7; TRBD2 matches at 7 bases. V was clipped by 3 bases and J by 2 bases; unmatched bases: 5. CDR1 and CDR2 (germline): SGDLS, YYNGEE. This CDR3 is built from 14 residues. For the CDR3, the DNA is TGTGCCAGCAGCGCTGGGACTACCGCCTACGAGCAGTACTTC. Amino acids: CASSAGTTAYEQYF. Using reference TRBV9 and TRBJ2-7 for the parts outside the CDR3, the full variable domain is DSGVTQTPKHLITATGQRVTLRCSPRSGDLSVYWYQQSLDQGLQFLIQYYNGEERAKGNILERFSAQQFPDLHSELNLSSLELGDSALYFCASSAGTTAYEQYFGPGTRLTVT.

The chain uses TRBV5-1 and TRBJ2-2; D call uncertain. Trimming removed 4 bases from V and 4 bases from J, with 11 bases in between. The CDR3 has 14 residues. The germline V gene encodes CDR1 SGHRS and CDR2 YFSETQ. CDR3 sequence: CASSLESLTGELFF. The CDR3 nucleotides are TGCGCCAGCAGCCTTGAGAGTCTCACCGGGGAGCTGTTTTTT. The full variable domain, in which reference TRBV5-1 and TRBJ2-2 provide the parts outside the CDR3, is KAGVTQTPRYLIKTRGQQVTLSCSPISGHRSVSWYQQTPGQGLQFLFEYFSETQRNKGNFPGRFSGRQFSNSRSEMNVSTLELGDSALYLCASSLESLTGELFFGEGSRLTVL.

This chain joins TRBV27 and TRBJ1-3; D is unresolved. Looked up from germline, CDR1 is MNHEY and CDR2 is SMNVEV (reference sequence). CDR3 length: 16 amino acids. Deletions cut 3 bases from V and 1 base from J, with 13 bases between. CDR3 amino acids: CASSLGSGGSGNTIYF. In nucleotides, the CDR3 is TGTGCCAGCAGTTTGGGTAGTGGCGGATCTGGAAACACCATATATTTT.

The J gene is TRBJ2-6, the V gene TRBV2; 7 nucleotides align to TRBD1. CDR1 is SNHLY, CDR2 FYNNEI, per germline. CDR3 length: 16 residues. The V segment lost 5 bases and the J segment 4 bases; nucleotides outside the gene matches: 8. The CDR3 nucleotides are TGTGCCAGCAGTTACGACAGGGAGAGAGGGGCCAACGTCCTGACTTTC. This encodes CASSYDRERGANVLTF.

V is TRBV5-1 and J is TRBJ2-7; the match to TRBD2 covers 14 bases. Germline CDR1 is SGHRS and CDR2 is YFSETQ. With V trimmed by 5 bases and J by 4 bases, 5 bases remained unmatched. The length of the CDR3 is 15 residues. The CDR3 nucleotides are TGCGCCAGCAGGCCGGGACTAGCGGGAGCTTACGAGCAGTACTTC. Translation: CASRPGLAGAYEQYF.

V is TRBV5-1 and J is TRBJ2-7; 14 bases are shared with TRBD2. Germline CDR1 is SGHRS and CDR2 is YFSETQ. The V and J ends lost 2 bases and 5 bases, in that order; junction bases with no gene match: 6. The CDR3 runs to 16 residues. CDR3: CASSLSGLAGGNEQYF. As DNA, the CDR3 is TGCGCCAGCAGCTTATCTGGACTAGCGGGAGGAAACGAGCAGTACTTC.

This clone was counted once. The DNA for the CDR3 is TGTGCCACCAGCAGAGAAGCGGGAGGGTACAATGAGCAGTTCTTC. Its translation: CATSREAGGYNEQFF. The chain combines TRBV15 with TRBJ2-1; 10 nucleotides align to TRBD2. CDR1 LNHNV and CDR2 YYDKDF come from the germline V gene (reference sequence). CDR3 size: 15 residues. Trimming removed 0 bases from V and 4 bases from J; junction bases left unmatched: 0.

The chain carries TRBV6-5 and TRBJ2-1, with 11 bases aligning to TRBD2. CDR3 length: 15 amino acids. Germline V gene lookup returns CDR1 MNHEY and CDR2 SVGAGI. The trim removed 7 bases at V and 4 bases at J, leaving 6 bases unmatched. Here the CDR3 DNA reads TGTGCCAGCACCCCACTAGCGGGGGTGTACAATGAGCAGTTCTTC. Translating gives CASTPLAGVYNEQFF.

The chain combines TRBV15 with TRBJ2-6; D is uncertain. This CDR3 has 15 amino acids. V dropped 0 bases and J dropped 4 bases, with 7 bases sitting between them. CDR1 LNHNV and CDR2 YYDKDF come from the germline V gene (reference sequence). The CDR3 here is CATSRDEAGANVLTF. The CDR3 DNA follows: TGTGCCACCAGCAGAGATGAGGCCGGGGCCAACGTCCTGACTTTC.

This clone was counted a single time. A junction end diverges from the germline sequence, so it may reflect a read error. The rearrangement joins TRBV7-9 to TRBJ2-3; perhaps TRBD2 as D (6 bases). The CDR3 extends over 16 amino acids. The germline V gene has CDR1 SEHNR and CDR2 FQNEAQ (reference sequence). In nucleotides, the CDR3 is TGTGCCAGCAGCCCAAGTGGGACTCTTAGCACAAATACGCAGTATTTT. Amino acids: CASSPSGTLSTNTQYF.

This clone was counted a single time. The rearrangement uses TRBV19 and TRBJ2-1; no definite D call. V gave up 9 bases and J gave up 7 bases, with 7 bases separating them. Germline CDR1 and CDR2: LNHDA and SQIVND (reference sequence). This CDR3 region has 10 residues. CDR3 loop: CASSGNEQFF. The CDR3 nucleotides read TGTGCCAGCTCGGGTAATGAGCAGTTCTTC. Drawing the rest from reference TRBV19 and TRBJ2-1, the complete variable domain is DGGITQSPKYLFRKEGQNVTLSCEQNLNHDAMYWYRQDPGQGLRLIYYSQIVNDFQKGDIAEGYSVSREKKESFPLTVTSAQKNPTAFYLCASSGNEQFFGPGTRLTVL.

The chain uses TRBV7-9 and TRBJ1-1; D not certain. The CDR3 has 15 amino acids. Germline V gene data show CDR1 as SEHNR and CDR2 as FQNEAQ (reference sequence). Between the trimmed V and J ends, which lost 5 bases and 0 bases, there was a span of 13 bases. CDR3 sequence: CASSPPYDMNTEAFF. The DNA of the CDR3 is TGTGCCAGCAGCCCACCTTATGACATGAACACTGAAGCTTTCTTT.

V and J are TRBV5-1 and TRBJ2-1; D remains ambiguous. V gave up 0 bases and J gave up 9 bases, with 19 bases separating them. This CDR3 has 16 amino acids. The germline V gene encodes CDR1 SGHRS and CDR2 YFSETQ. The CDR3 DNA sequence: TGCGCCAGCAGCTTGGAGTGGGCCCCTGAGATGTCTGAGCAGTTCTTC. This translates into CASSLEWAPEMSEQFF.

This rearrangement joins TRBV5-1 to TRBJ1-6, with D unresolved. Germline V CDR1 and CDR2: SGHRS, YFSETQ. V shed 6 bases and J shed 8 bases, with 9 bases lying between them. The CDR3 is made up of 12 amino acids. Written as DNA, the CDR3 is TGCGCCAGCAAGGTCGGAGATTCACCCCTCCACTTT. Residues: CASKVGDSPLHF.

The CDR3 protein is CASSLDSSYNEQFF. In nucleotides, the CDR3 is TGTGCCAGCAGTCTCGACAGTTCGTACAATGAGCAGTTCTTC. This chain connects TRBV2 to TRBJ2-1, with D perhaps TRBD1 (5 bases). Trimming pared 5 bases from V and 4 bases from J, leaving 12 bases between. The CDR3 contains 14 residues. CDR1 and CDR2 from the germline V gene are SNHLY and FYNNEI.

This clone was counted once. The gene calls are TRBV4-2 and TRBJ2-1; TRBD2 matches at 7 bases. Germline V gene sequence: CDR1 LGHNA, CDR2 YNFKEQ. The CDR3 totals 15 residues. The V gene end was trimmed by 1 base and the J gene end by 8 bases; junction bases not matched to a gene: 8. The CDR3 loop is CASSQVWRGRDEQFF. CDR3 sequence (DNA): TGTGCCAGCAGCCAAGTTTGGCGGGGGAGGGATGAGCAGTTCTTC.

In its sample, this clone was seen once. The chain combines TRBV5-4 with TRBJ2-5, with 12 bases lining up with TRBD1. Gene TRBJ2-7 matches the end of the DNA better, so the J call may be wrong. The length of the CDR3 is 15 residues. Germline V CDR1 and CDR2: SGHNT, YYREEE (reference sequence). This CDR3 reads CASSLTGTGGDEQYF. The CDR3 DNA reads TGTGCCAGCAGCTTGACCGGGACAGGGGGCGACGAGCAGTACTTC.

This chain uses TRBV5-4 with TRBJ2-7, with 14 bases fitting TRBD2. The CDR3 runs 16 residues. Germline V gene lookup returns CDR1 SGHNT and CDR2 YYREEE (reference sequence). V was pared by 4 bases and J by 1 base, with 4 bases of the junction left unmatched. CDR3 region: CASSPRTSGRSYEQYF. CDR3 sequence (DNA): TGTGCCAGCAGCCCCCGGACTAGCGGGAGGTCCTACGAGCAGTACTTC.

This chain connects TRBV5-1 to TRBJ2-3; the match to TRBD2 covers 14 bases. The CDR3 spans 18 residues. J lost 4 bases, V lost 4 bases, and 11 bases had no gene match. Looked up from germline, CDR1 is SGHRS and CDR2 is YFSETQ. The CDR3 sequence is CASSKTGTSGGSADTQYF. CDR3 coding DNA: TGCGCCAGCAGCAAGACCGGGACTAGCGGGGGTAGCGCAGATACGCAGTATTTT.

The chain recombines TRBV2 with TRBJ2-1, with unresolved D. V shed 3 bases and J shed 0 bases, with 15 bases lying between them. CDR1 and CDR2 (germline): SNHLY, FYNNEI. This CDR3 has 17 residues. The CDR3 sequence: CASSDRLPSSSYNEQFF. In DNA form, the CDR3 reads TGTGCCAGCAGTGATCGTCTACCGTCGAGCTCCTACAATGAGCAGTTCTTC.

V usage is TRBV10-3 and J usage is TRBJ1-1, with TRBD1 matching 7 bases. Germline lookup yields CDR1 ENHRY and CDR2 SYGVKD. V gave up 2 bases and J gave up 2 bases; unmatched junction bases: 2. The CDR3 contains 14 residues. The CDR3 DNA follows: TGTGCCATCAGTGAGGGGACAGACAACACTGAAGCTTTCTTT. Its translation: CAISEGTDNTEAFF.

The CDR3 sequence: CASMEEGHNYGYTF. The CDR3 nucleotides are TGCGCCAGCATGGAAGAGGGACATAACTATGGCTACACCTTC. The V and J genes are TRBV5-1 and TRBJ1-2, with a weak D call TRBD1 (6 bases). Germline CDR1 reads SGHRS; CDR2 reads YFSETQ. CDR3 length equals 14 residues. V lost 6 bases to trimming and J lost 1 base, with 13 bases between them.

CDR3 region: CATSSFQGGTEAFF. The CDR3 DNA reads as TGTGCCACCAGCAGTTTTCAAGGAGGCACTGAAGCTTTCTTT. The chain employs TRBV15 and TRBJ1-1; D unclear. The germline gives CDR1 LNHNV, CDR2 YYDKDF (reference sequence). There are 14 residues in the CDR3. V was shortened by 3 bases and J by 4 bases, with 12 bases between the two germline ends.

This chain connects TRBV5-4 to TRBJ2-1; weak D call: TRBD2 (6 bases). From germline, CDR1 is SGHNT and CDR2 YYREEE (reference sequence). CDR3 size: 14 residues. The V end lost 4 bases, the J end lost 10 bases, and 18 bases lay between the germline ends. The CDR3 protein is CASSPREDVGEQFF. CDR3 nucleotides: TGTGCCAGCAGCCCGCGGGAAGACGTGGGAGAGCAGTTCTTC. Looking up the rest from reference TRBV5-4 and TRBJ2-1 gives the full variable domain: ETGVTQSPTHLIKTRGQQVTLRCSSQSGHNTVSWYQQALGQGPQFIFQYYREEENGRGNFPPRFSGLQFPNYSSELNVNALELDDSALYLCASSPREDVGEQFFGPGTRLTVL.